This T cell receptor beta chain was recorded in a study of blood T cells in healthy people across ages. Isolated per sample were at least 6.5 million PBMCs. The V gene's germline CDR1 is MRHNA and CDR2 SNTAGT. The germline V and J ends were trimmed by 9 bases and 4 bases, with 20 bases remaining between them. CDR3 length equals 15 residues. Together with a sample-barcoded 5' primer, a J-beta primer mix was included in a second PCR lasting about 7 to 12 cycles. The template-switch adaptor, which had 12 random nucleotides, put a tag on each cDNA molecule. Individual samples furnished no less than 2.5 million CDR3-containing paired-end reads apiece. TCRdb recomputed calls from the 5' RACE reads with MiXCR, one row per CDR3 protein. The sample records 790,000 or so distinct CDR3 sequences, roughly three fifths being singletons.

The sequence came from a man aged 40-49 years in good health. This sequence joins TRBV6-4 and TRBJ2-3; D remains unclear. Sequenced material: blood. CDR3 amino acids: CARESSCNLSDTQYF. Written as DNA, the CDR3 is TGTGCCAGAGAATCGTCCTGCAACCTGTCAGATACGCAGTATTTT.